This TCR beta chain appears in the sequencing data of a study of CD8 T cells in ankylosing spondylitis. In this sample, this clonotype turned up many times. Germline CDR1 is ENHRY and CDR2 is SYGVKD. This CDR3 contains 14 residues. With 4 bases clipped from V and 3 bases from J, the junction kept 6 bases outside the gene matches. TCRdb reprocessed the 5' RACE reads with MiXCR, giving one entry per CDR3 protein. The data contain fewer than 250,000 distinct CDR3 sequences, about 10% of them singletons. This chain links TRBV10-3 with TRBJ2-7; 7 bases fit TRBD2. The TCR originated in a male donor with ankylosing spondylitis or in good health (not recorded which). The sample taken for sequencing was blood, either unsorted or a sorted T cell fraction (not recorded which). CDR3 bases: TGTGCCATCAGTGGGGAGGGAGCCAGCTACGAGCAGTACTTC. Translating gives CAISGEGASYEQYF.